This TCR beta chain was obtained from a study of graft-versus-host responses after intestinal transplantation. The overall study: Grafts that recipients had were multivisceral, liver-intestinal, or isolated intestinal transplants. Study-level findings and limits: There was an association between peak levels of circulating GvH clones and early post-transplant HvG declines.

This clone has just a few counts. Antigen specificity is unknown. The CDR3 contains 15 residues. CDR1 and CDR2 (germline): MNHEY, SVGAGI. V was cut by 2 bases and J by 2 bases, with 13 bases left in between. TCRdb keeps only in-frame clones here, not all; method: immunoSEQ multiplex PCR. The repertoire holds 35,000 to 40,000 clones, about four fifths seen once, with 3.5% in the top ten. This specimen consisted of PBMCs, obtained 1070 days after transplant. The receptor was isolated from a human patient who received an intestinal transplant, so some T cells may come from the graft donor. This rearrangement joins TRBV6-5 to TRBJ2-7; D call uncertain. The CDR3 spells CASSYGSDRAYEQYF. CDR3 nucleotides: TGTGCCAGCAGTTACGGTTCAGACCGCGCCTACGAGCAGTACTTC.